One sample yielded the 32 T cell receptor beta chains listed below, sequenced in a study of blood T cell repertoires in COVID-19. Repertoires were generated with immunoSEQ multiplex PCR, while TCRdb's copy carries only in-frame clones and drops some. Among roughly 410,000 clones listed, 75% to 90% were seen once. The sequenced sample consisted of peripheral blood. The receptors come from a woman aged 40 to 50 with COVID-19, enrolled during active disease.

The gene calls are TRBV12-3 or TRBV12-4 and TRBJ1-3; the D is unclear. V was pared by 1 base and J by 7 bases, with 5 bases between. The CDR3 is 12 amino acids. The CDR3 is CASSLGENTIYF. CDR3 nucleotide sequence: TGTGCCAGCAGTTTAGGGGAGAACACCATATATTTT.

This rearrangement joins TRBV18 to TRBJ2-1; TRBD2 might be the D (5 bases). The CDR3 is made up of 16 amino acids. The ends were cut back, 3 bases at V and 7 bases at J, with 19 bases in the middle. Per germline, CDR1 KGHSH and CDR2 LQKENI. The CDR3 spells CASSPRGLASLNEQFF. The CDR3 region has the DNA TGTGCCAGCTCACCCCGAGGCCTAGCCTCTCTTAATGAGCAGTTCTTC.

This chain connects TRBV19 to TRBJ2-2, with D tentatively TRBD2 (5 bases). CDR1 and CDR2 (germline): LNHDA, SQIVND (reference sequence). The V end was cut by 7 bases, the J end by 0 bases, with 12 bases between. The CDR3 is made up of 15 amino acids. The CDR3 sequence is CASTQHGANTGELFF. The CDR3 bases are TGTGCCAGTACACAGCACGGGGCGAACACCGGGGAGCTGTTTTTT. Complete variable domain (other parts from reference TRBV19 and TRBJ2-2): DGGITQSPKYLFRKEGQNVTLSCEQNLNHDAMYWYRQDPGQGLRLIYYSQIVNDFQKGDIAEGYSVSREKKESFPLTVTSAQKNPTAFYLCASTQHGANTGELFFGEGSRLTVL.

The J gene is TRBJ1-5, the V gene TRBV6-2 or TRBV6-3, with 7 bases that match TRBD1. This CDR3 is built from 14 residues. Germline CDR1 reads MNHEY; CDR2 reads SVGEGT. V trimming: 6 bases; J trimming: 4 bases; junction bases outside the gene matches: 6. The CDR3 spells CASSPGTENQPQHF. DNA of the CDR3: TGTGCCAGCAGCCCCGGGACAGAGAATCAGCCCCAGCATTTT.

This clone showed up just a few times. The chain carries TRBV25-1 and TRBJ1-6; D may be TRBD1 (5 bases). Trimming left V 6 bases short and J 0 bases short, with 9 bases between. The germline CDR1 and CDR2 sequences are MGHDK and SYGVNS. The CDR3 is 15 residues long. CDR3 DNA sequence: TGTGCCAGCAGCCGACAGTCCTCCTATAATTCACCCCTCCACTTT. Translating gives CASSRQSSYNSPLHF.

In its sample, this clone was seen once. The chain couples TRBV5-4 to TRBJ2-7, with 9 bases aligning to TRBD2. Germline CDR1 and CDR2: SGHNT and YYREEE (reference sequence). The CDR3 totals 14 residues. J gave up 7 bases and V 4 bases, and 9 bases lay outside the gene matches. CDR3 sequence: CASSTGTSPMEQYF. DNA for the CDR3: TGTGCCAGCAGCACCGGGACTAGCCCCATGGAGCAGTACTTC.

This chain uses TRBV24-1 with TRBJ2-5, with TRBD2 matching over 11 bases. The CDR3 contains 16 residues. With V trimmed by 3 bases and J by 5 bases, 7 bases remained unmatched. Germline values: CDR1 KGHDR, CDR2 SFDVKD. CDR3 residues: CATSDQLAGGRETQYF. The CDR3 DNA reads TGTGCCACCAGTGATCAATTAGCGGGGGGGAGGGAGACCCAGTACTTC.

V usage is TRBV7-2 and J usage is TRBJ2-2, with D perhaps matching TRBD2 (6 bases). The germline V gene has CDR1 SGHTA and CDR2 FQGNSA. V lost 1 base to trimming and J lost 0 bases, with 12 bases between them. The CDR3 runs 17 residues. CDR3 nucleotides: TGTGCCAGCAGCTTAGTAATGGTAGCGGCGAACACCGGGGAGCTGTTTTTT. As protein: CASSLVMVAANTGELFF.

This sequence joins TRBV21-1 and TRBJ2-3; TRBD2, the D gene given by the table, was not confirmed from the DNA. TRBV21-1 is reported as a pseudogene. The CDR3 extends over 14 amino acids. The CDR3 coding sequence is TGTGCCAGCAGGGGACTAGCGGGCACAGATACGCAGTATTTT. This encodes CASRGLAGTDTQYF.

The rearrangement links TRBV5-1 to TRBJ1-1; possible D gene TRBD1, 6 bases. The CDR3 contains 13 residues. Germline loops: CDR1 SGHRS, CDR2 YFSETQ. V was cut by 2 bases and J by 6 bases, with 11 bases left in between. The CDR3, as DNA: TGCGCCAGCAGCTTTACAGGGTTACCTGAAGCTTTCTTT. Amino acids: CASSFTGLPEAFF.

This clone was seen once. V gene TRBV6-2 or TRBV6-3 combines with J gene TRBJ1-5; D perhaps matches TRBD1 (5 bases). Germline lookup yields CDR1 MNHEY and CDR2 SVGEGT. CDR3 length: 15 residues. V lost 3 bases to trimming and J lost 0 bases, with 9 bases between them. The CDR3 region has the DNA TGTGCCAGCAGTTATGCAGGGCCTAGCAATCAGCCCCAGCATTTT. Translation gives CASSYAGPSNQPQHF.

This chain joins TRBV6-5 and TRBJ2-7; no reliable D call. Between the trimmed V and J ends, which lost 0 bases and 3 bases, there was a span of 9 bases. The CDR3 length is 14 residues. The V gene's germline CDR1 is MNHEY and CDR2 SVGAGI. This CDR3 is CASSYSGLGYEQYF. DNA of the CDR3: TGTGCCAGCAGTTACTCTGGGCTCGGCTACGAGCAGTACTTC.

This chain connects TRBV7-9 to TRBJ2-2; D is unresolved. Germline CDR1 and CDR2: SEHNR and FQNEAQ (reference sequence). Trimming pared 1 base from V and 1 base from J, leaving 7 bases between. The CDR3 sequence is 15 residues long. This CDR3 is CASSLGARNTGELFF. CDR3 in DNA: TGTGCCAGCAGCTTAGGAGCACGGAACACCGGGGAGCTGTTTTTT.

This chain links TRBV19 with TRBJ1-2; the D gene is possibly TRBD1 (6 bases). Trimming removed 3 bases at V and 6 bases at J, with 26 bases between. The CDR3 loop spans 18 amino acids. Germline CDR1 and CDR2: LNHDA and SQIVND (reference sequence). CDR3 protein: CASSINGVSGAGRDGYTF. The CDR3, as DNA: TGTGCCAGTAGTATTAACGGTGTCTCGGGGGCAGGGAGGGATGGCTACACCTTC. Full variable domain (remainder filled in from reference TRBV19 and TRBJ1-2): DGGITQSPKYLFRKEGQNVTLSCEQNLNHDAMYWYRQDPGQGLRLIYYSQIVNDFQKGDIAEGYSVSREKKESFPLTVTSAQKNPTAFYLCASSINGVSGAGRDGYTFGSGTRLTVV.

This rearrangement joins TRBV12-5 to TRBJ2-1; tentative D call: TRBD2 (6 bases). The CDR3 has 17 amino acids. V gave up 0 bases and J gave up 0 bases, with 12 bases separating them. Germline V gives CDR1 LGHNT, CDR2 FRNRAP. CDR3 residues: CASGLVQAGSSYNEQFF. The CDR3 DNA sequence: TGTGCTAGTGGTTTGGTACAGGCCGGGAGCTCCTACAATGAGCAGTTCTTC.

CDR3 loop: CAFTSVSGNTIYF. CDR3 bases: TGTGCCTTCACGAGCGTTTCTGGAAACACCATATATTTT. The chain carries TRBV30 and TRBJ1-3; no clear D gene. The CDR3 totals 13 residues. Germline values: CDR1 GTSNPN, CDR2 SVGIG (reference sequence). V was cut by 7 bases and J by 1 base, with 11 bases left in between.

The chain employs TRBV4-3 and TRBJ1-3; D gene uncertain. Germline CDR1 is LGHNA and CDR2 is YSLEER. Between the trimmed V and J ends, which lost 5 bases and 2 bases, there was a span of 10 bases. The CDR3 is made up of 14 amino acids. This chain's CDR3 is CASSYERAGNTIYF. The CDR3 DNA is TGCGCCAGCAGCTACGAGCGGGCTGGAAACACCATATATTTT.

The CDR3 is CASSFLPNTGELFF. Written as DNA, the CDR3 is TGTGCCAGCAGTTTTCTCCCGAACACCGGGGAGCTGTTTTTT. This chain connects TRBV27 to TRBJ2-2; D remains ambiguous. From germline, CDR1 is MNHEY and CDR2 SMNVEV (reference sequence). This CDR3 comprises 14 residues. The germline V and J ends were trimmed by 3 bases and 0 bases, with 5 bases remaining between them.

The rearrangement links TRBV9 to TRBJ1-2; the D gene is possibly TRBD1 (6 bases). The CDR3 is 17 amino acids. Germline V gives CDR1 SGDLS, CDR2 YYNGEE. V dropped 2 bases and J dropped 7 bases, with 24 bases sitting between them. Here the CDR3 reads CASSVVPTGQMEGGYTF. For the CDR3, the DNA is TGTGCCAGCAGCGTCGTACCCACGGGACAAATGGAAGGTGGCTACACCTTC.

The genes are TRBV19 and TRBJ2-1, with D possibly matching TRBD1 (5 bases). V lost 6 bases and J lost 0, with 9 bases in between. Germline lookup yields CDR1 LNHDA and CDR2 SQIVND (reference sequence). The CDR3 length is 14 residues. The DNA of the CDR3 is TGTGCCAGTAGGGGGCTGAGCTCCTACAATGAGCAGTTCTTC. This encodes CASRGLSSYNEQFF.

This chain connects TRBV7-3 to TRBJ2-1, with a weak D call TRBD2 (6 bases). CDR3 length: 14 residues. CDR1 and CDR2 from the germline V gene are SGHTA and FQGTGA. V lost 2 bases and J lost 8, with 13 bases in between. The CDR3: CASSLRREAHEQFF. The DNA of the CDR3 is TGTGCCAGCAGCTTACGCAGGGAGGCCCATGAGCAGTTCTTC.

The chain has TRBV7-9 and TRBJ2-1, with 10 bases fitting TRBD1. The CDR3 loop spans 18 amino acids. Losses at the gene ends were 5 bases for V and 7 bases for J; bases not matched to a gene: 17. Germline loops: CDR1 SEHNR, CDR2 FQNEAQ (reference sequence). The CDR3 bases are TGTGCCAGCAGCGCGTCATCCCGGGACAGGGGAATTTTGAATGAGCAGTTCTTC. It encodes CASSASSRDRGILNEQFF.

The rearrangement joins TRBV2 to TRBJ2-1, with TRBD2 matching over 7 bases. Germline lookup yields CDR1 SNHLY and CDR2 FYNNEI. Trimming cost V 11 bases and J 0 bases; bases outside gene matches: 10. The CDR3 is 15 residues long. CDR3 amino acids: CAGRTGGSSYNEQFF. The CDR3 DNA follows: TGTGCCGGGAGAACCGGGGGGAGCTCCTACAATGAGCAGTTCTTC.

This chain links TRBV27 with TRBJ2-7; 9 positions match TRBD1. After removal of 8 bases from V and 5 bases from J, the junction contained 16 bases not matched to a gene. CDR1 and CDR2 from the germline V gene are MNHEY and SMNVEV (reference sequence). The CDR3 spans 16 residues. The CDR3 spells CASATGPGQGIHEQYF. The CDR3, as DNA: TGTGCCAGCGCTACCGGCCCGGGACAGGGTATCCACGAGCAGTACTTC.

V and J are TRBV19 and TRBJ1-6; D is possibly TRBD1 (5 bases). The CDR3 length is 14 residues. V lost 5 bases, J lost 5 bases, and 10 bases lay in between. Germline CDR1 and CDR2: LNHDA and SQIVND (reference sequence). Here the CDR3 reads CASSRTGDNSPLHF. The CDR3 region has the DNA TGTGCCAGTAGTCGTACAGGCGATAATTCACCCCTCCACTTT.

In its sample, this clone was seen once. This sequence joins TRBV28 and TRBJ1-5, with a tentative D call TRBD1 (5 bases). CDR1 and CDR2 (germline): MDHEN, SYDVKM. The V gene lost 2 bases and the J gene lost 5 bases, with 7 bases spanning the gap. This CDR3 is built from 13 residues. CDR3 nucleotides: TGTGCCAGCAGTTTACAGGGCTATCAGCCCCAGCATTTT. Translated: CASSLQGYQPQHF.

The gene calls are TRBV9 and TRBJ2-5, with TRBD2 as a possible D gene (5 bases). The germline V gene encodes CDR1 SGDLS and CDR2 YYNGEE. There are 14 residues in the CDR3. V was pared by 0 bases and J by 0 bases, with 6 bases between. The CDR3, as DNA: TGTGCCAGCAGCGTAGCGGGGTACCAAGAGACCCAGTACTTC. Protein: CASSVAGYQETQYF.

V and J are TRBV28 and TRBJ1-5, with TRBD1 identical over 9 bases. The ends lost 4 bases at V and 6 bases at J; junction bases unmatched: 7. In germline, CDR1 is MDHEN, CDR2 SYDVKM. The CDR3 length is 15 residues. The CDR3 bases are TGTGCCAGCAGTTCTATCGGGACAGGGCTTCAGCCCCAGCATTTT. It is translated as CASSSIGTGLQPQHF.

The chain carries TRBV3-1 (or the pseudogene TRBV3-2) and TRBJ1-4; 8 nucleotides align to TRBD1. CDR1 and CDR2 from the germline V gene are LGHDT and YNNKEL (reference sequence). CDR3 length: 16 residues. V lost 5 bases and J lost 7; bases outside the gene matches: 12. The CDR3 DNA reads TGTGCCAGCAGCGCCCATTCAGGGGGCTCCGTTGAAAAACTGTTTTTT. This encodes CASSAHSGGSVEKLFF.

The CDR3 sequence is CASSIDSLYGYTF. CDR3 bases: TGTGCCAGTAGTATTGACAGCTTATATGGCTACACCTTC. J is TRBJ1-2 and V is TRBV19, with D perhaps matching TRBD1 (5 bases). The CDR3 runs to 13 residues. V dropped 3 bases and J dropped 5 bases, with 10 bases sitting between them. Germline values: CDR1 LNHDA, CDR2 SQIVND (reference sequence).

The chain employs TRBV28 and TRBJ1-5, with a tentative D call TRBD1 (6 bases). Germline V gives CDR1 MDHEN, CDR2 SYDVKM. V gave up 2 bases and J gave up 7 bases, with 9 bases separating them. The CDR3 covers 13 residues. This CDR3 is CASSLHQGQPQHF. The DNA for the CDR3 is TGTGCCAGCAGTTTACATCAGGGGCAGCCCCAGCATTTT. Full variable domain (rest looked up from reference TRBV28 and TRBJ1-5): DVKVTQSSRYLVKRTGEKVFLECVQDMDHENMFWYRQDPGLGLRLIYFSYDVKMKEKGDIPEGYSVSREKKERFSLILESASTNQTSMYLCASSLHQGQPQHFGDGTRLSIL.

The chain has TRBV28 and TRBJ1-4; tentatively, D is TRBD1 (6 bases). Trimming shortened V by 6 bases and J by 7 bases, and 12 bases separated the two germline ends. Germline V gene lookup returns CDR1 MDHEN and CDR2 SYDVKM. This CDR3 spans 13 amino acids. CDR3 in DNA: TGTGCCAGCAGCACAGGGTTTGGTGAAAAACTGTTTTTT. This codes for CASSTGFGEKLFF.